The 16 T cell receptor beta chains below were found in one sample sequenced in a study of vaccination effects on CD4 cells after COVID-19. ViraFEST expansion of antigen-specific CD4+ T cells with viral peptide pools preceded sequencing. Culturing for nine to ten days preceded CD4+ T cell isolation. No vaccinee had earlier SARS-CoV-2 infection, and nucleocapsid antibodies were negative. TCRdb's table, derived via immunoSEQ multiplex PCR, lists solely in-frame clones and lacks some. The repertoire holds approximately 30,000 clones, 65% to 75% seen once, with 10% to 13% in the top ten. What these receptors recognize is not known. This material consisted of CD4+ T cells from PBMCs cultured with SARS-CoV-2 spike peptides, taken before COVID-19 vaccination. Receptors originate from a human donor who received a COVID-19 vaccine.

V gene TRBV7-7 combines with J gene TRBJ2-1; D call uncertain. The CDR3 is 13 residues long. Germline V CDR1 and CDR2: SSHAT, FNYEAQ (reference sequence). Deletions cut 5 bases from V and 10 bases from J, with 15 bases between. The CDR3 spells CASSLLRYGEQFF. For the CDR3, the DNA is TGTGCCAGCAGCCTACTTCGGTATGGCGAGCAGTTCTTC. The complete variable domain, with remaining parts taken from reference TRBV7-7 and TRBJ2-1, reads GAGVSQSPRYKVTKRGQDVTLRCDPISSHATLYWYQQALGQGPEFLTYFNYEAQPDKSGLPSDRFSAERPEGSISTLTIQRTEQRDSAMYRCASSLLRYGEQFFGPGTRLTVL.

V and J are TRBV11-2 and TRBJ2-5; TRBD2 matches at 13 bases. With V trimmed by 2 bases and J by 1 base, 4 bases remained unmatched. CDR3 size: 17 residues. Germline values: CDR1 SGHAT, CDR2 FQNNGV. CDR3 coding DNA: TGTGCCAGCAGCTTACAACTAGCGGGGGGGTCCCAAGAGACCCAGTACTTC. Protein product: CASSLQLAGGSQETQYF.

The rearrangement joins TRBV2 to TRBJ2-3; the D call may be TRBD1 or TRBD2 (6 bases each). The V gene lost 2 bases and the J gene lost 3 bases, with 15 bases spanning the gap. The CDR3 runs 16 residues. Germline V gives CDR1 SNHLY, CDR2 FYNNEI. The CDR3, as DNA: TGTGCCAGCAGTGAACTGGGGGGCGCACAGACAGATACGCAGTATTTT. The encoded protein is CASSELGGAQTDTQYF.

The sample holds a few counts of this clone. This chain connects TRBV10-1 to TRBJ1-2; 9 positions match TRBD1. The CDR3 extends over 15 amino acids. V lost 4 bases to trimming and J lost 6 bases; unmatched junction nucleotides: 9. Germline V lookup: CDR1 WNHNN, CDR2 SYGVQD (reference sequence). CDR3 nucleotides: TGCGCCAGCAGTGGACGGACAGGGGCCTATGATGGCTACACCTTC. It translates to CASSGRTGAYDGYTF.

The V and J genes are TRBV6-4 and TRBJ2-7; D not resolved. CDR3 length: 15 residues. The V gene lost 6 bases and the J gene lost 5 bases, with 20 bases spanning the gap. Germline CDR1 and CDR2: MRHNA and SNTAGT. The CDR3 DNA reads as TGTGCCAGCAGAATCCGGGCCCCCGGAAAAAACGAGCAGTACTTC. Translating gives CASRIRAPGKNEQYF.

The chain links TRBV11-2 to TRBJ1-6, with TRBD1 identical over 7 bases. In germline, CDR1 is SGHAT, CDR2 FQNNGV. The CDR3 loop spans 16 amino acids. With V trimmed by 1 base and J by 7 bases, 7 bases remained unmatched. The CDR3 nucleotides are TGTGCCAGCAGCTTAGGTCCGGGACAGCTCAATTCACCCCTCCACTTT. Protein: CASSLGPGQLNSPLHF. The full variable domain, with the rest looked up from reference TRBV11-2 and TRBJ1-6, is EAGVAQSPRYKIIEKRQSVAFWCNPISGHATLYWYQQILGQGPKLLIQFQNNGVVDDSQLPKDRFSAERLKGVDSTLKIQPAKLEDSAVYLCASSLGPGQLNSPLHFGNGTRLTVT.

This rearrangement joins TRBV6-5 to TRBJ1-2, with 7 bases matching TRBD1. The CDR3 totals 14 residues. Germline lookup yields CDR1 MNHEY and CDR2 SVGAGI. The J segment lost 4 bases and the V segment lost 6 bases, leaving 8 bases of the junction unmatched. CDR3 bases: TGTGCCAGCAGAGAGGGGGCTGGTAGCTATGGCTACACCTTC. It codes for CASREGAGSYGYTF.

The CDR3 nucleotides read TGTGCCAGCTCACCATTCGGCAGGGGGCAAGAGACCCAGTACTTC. This codes for CASSPFGRGQETQYF. The chain has TRBV18 and TRBJ2-5; 7 bases line up with TRBD1. This CDR3 region has 15 residues. CDR1 is KGHSH, CDR2 LQKENI, per germline. V lost 2 bases and J lost 2; bases outside the gene matches: 5.

This chain connects TRBV18 to TRBJ2-1; D is unclear. There are 13 residues in the CDR3. Between the trimmed V and J ends, which lost 2 bases and 10 bases, there was a span of 12 bases. The V gene's germline CDR1 is KGHSH and CDR2 LQKENI. The CDR3 DNA reads TGTGCCAGCTCACCAGACCCGGCCGGCGAGCAGTTCTTC. This gives the protein CASSPDPAGEQFF.

This chain uses TRBV10-1 with TRBJ2-4; D possibly corresponds to TRBD2 (5 bases). Trimming removed 2 bases at V and 7 bases at J, with 12 bases between. The CDR3 is 14 residues long. Germline lookup yields CDR1 WNHNN and CDR2 SYGVQD (reference sequence). This CDR3 is CASSESDYRNIQYF. The CDR3 region has the DNA TGCGCCAGCAGTGAGAGTGACTATAGGAACATTCAGTACTTC.

The rearrangement links TRBV5-1 to TRBJ2-7, with TRBD2 matching 12 bases. This CDR3 is built from 15 residues. The trim removed 2 bases at V and 2 bases at J, leaving 2 bases unmatched. The germline V gene encodes CDR1 SGHRS and CDR2 YFSETQ. CDR3 in DNA: TGCGCCAGCAGCTTCCTAGCGGGAGGGCCCTACGAGCAGTACTTC. This sequence encodes CASSFLAGGPYEQYF.

The chain uses TRBV7-8 and TRBJ2-7; a possible D gene is TRBD1 (7 bases). The germline gives CDR1 SGHVS, CDR2 FQNEAQ. Trimming stripped 5 bases from V and 6 bases from J, with 35 bases between. There are 20 residues in the CDR3. The CDR3 reads CASSPRRGLGGGVRDGEQYF. CDR3 sequence (DNA): TGTGCCAGCAGCCCCCGTCGTGGCCTAGGGGGCGGGGTACGAGATGGCGAGCAGTACTTC.

The rearrangement links TRBV5-5 to TRBJ2-5, with D hard to call. This CDR3 spans 15 amino acids. The V gene lost 1 base and the J gene lost 5 bases, with 15 bases spanning the gap. CDR1 and CDR2 from the germline V gene are SGHKS and YYEKEE (reference sequence). The CDR3 coding sequence is TGTGCCAGCAGCTTGTCCGCAGTCGACGGGGAGACCCAGTACTTC. It translates to CASSLSAVDGETQYF. The entire variable domain, with the rest obtained from reference TRBV5-5 and TRBJ2-5, is as follows: DAGVTQSPTHLIKTRGQQVTLRCSPISGHKSVSWYQQVLGQGPQFIFQYYEKEERGRGNFPDRFSARQFPNYSSELNVNALLLGDSALYLCASSLSAVDGETQYFGPGTRLLVL.

There are a few counts of this clone. This chain joins TRBV6-5 and TRBJ1-5, with D uncertain. The germline V gene encodes CDR1 MNHEY and CDR2 SVGAGI. Between the trimmed V and J ends, which lost 2 bases and 7 bases, there was a span of 9 bases. This CDR3 contains 13 residues. The CDR3 bases are TGTGCCAGCAGTTACGACCACAGCCAGCCCCAGCATTTT. Translation: CASSYDHSQPQHF.

The chain carries TRBV18 and TRBJ2-7, with unresolved D. V was trimmed by 0 bases and J by 3 bases, leaving 6 bases between them. The V gene's germline CDR1 is KGHSH and CDR2 LQKENI. The CDR3 is 13 amino acids. For the CDR3, the DNA is TGTGCCAGCTCACCACCATCCAGCTACGAGCAGTACTTC. It specifies CASSPPSSYEQYF.

V is TRBV15 and J is TRBJ1-1, with D possibly matching TRBD1 (5 bases). Trimming shortened V by 4 bases and J by 3 bases, and 6 bases separated the two germline ends. The germline V gene encodes CDR1 LNHNV and CDR2 YYDKDF (reference sequence). The CDR3 extends over 12 amino acids. CDR3 sequence (DNA): TGTGCCACCAGCAAGGGACACACTGAAGCTTTCTTT. Translation: CATSKGHTEAFF.